Listed here are 21 T cell receptor beta chains from one sample, sequenced in a study of regulatory T cells in long-lasting Graves disease. The time point is: persistent/refractory GD, antithyroid drugs over 5 years with positive TRAb. From RNA extracted from PBMCs, the TCR library was made. CDR3 regions were amplified by Arm-PCR using iRepertoire HTBI primers to build TCR beta libraries. TCRdb re-called the multiplex PCR reads with MiXCR, one entry per CDR3 protein. The sample holds around 450,000 distinct CDR3 sequences, under 25% seen once. The source was peripheral blood mononuclear cells (PBMCs), collected when the disease was refractory, from a patient treated with antithyroid drugs. Receptors were obtained from a female donor with Graves disease.

Note on this clonotype: A much larger clone differs from this one at a single base, so this may be a read error. V and J are TRBV12-5 and TRBJ2-7; 7 bases agree with TRBD2. With 4 bases clipped from V and 1 base from J, the junction kept 7 bases outside the gene matches. Germline loops: CDR1 LGHNT, CDR2 FRNRAP. This CDR3 contains 15 residues. CDR3 sequence: CASGSRGGFSYEQYF. CDR3 nucleotide sequence: TGTGCTAGTGGTTCACGGGGAGGGTTTTCCTACGAGCAGTACTTC. Drawing the rest from reference TRBV12-5 and TRBJ2-7, the complete variable domain is DARVTQTPRHKVTEMGQEVTMRCQPILGHNTVFWYRQTMMQGLELLAYFRNRAPLDDSGMPKDRFSAEMPDATLATLKIQPSEPRDSAVYFCASGSRGGFSYEQYFGPGTRLTVT.

The chain combines TRBV29-1 with TRBJ1-1, with TRBD1 identical over 8 bases. The CDR3 runs 13 residues. Germline-derived CDR1 and CDR2 are SQVTM and ANQGSEA. J was trimmed by 9 bases and V by 3 bases; bases with no gene match: 9. The CDR3 region has the DNA TGCAGCGTTGATTCGCCAGGGGGCTTTCAAGCTTTCTTT. It specifies CSVDSPGGFQAFF.

The J gene is TRBJ1-3, the V gene TRBV29-1; D might be TRBD1 (5 bases). This CDR3 contains 13 residues. In germline, CDR1 is SQVTM, CDR2 ANQGSEA. With 1 base removed from V and 6 bases from J, the gap between germline ends came to 10 bases. The CDR3 here is CSVEAGGTNTIYF. In nucleotides, the CDR3 is TGCAGCGTTGAAGCCGGGGGGACAAACACCATATATTTT.

Worth noting for this clonotype: A much larger clone lies one base from this, so it may be a read error. In this CDR3 the conserved last residue, phenylalanine or tryptophan, is missing, so a read error is likely. The V and J genes are TRBV7-8 and TRBJ1-5, with D maybe TRBD1 (5 bases). Trimming removed 0 bases at V and 8 bases at J, with 8 bases between. Germline V gene data show CDR1 as SGHVS and CDR2 as FQNEAQ. The CDR3 has 13 residues. In DNA, the CDR3 is TGTGCCAGCAGCTTAGCAGCGGGGGAGCCCCAGCATTCT. It encodes CASSLAAGEPQHS.

V and J are TRBV11-2 and TRBJ2-3; TRBD1 matches at 7 bases. There are 13 residues in the CDR3. Germline values: CDR1 SGHAT, CDR2 FQNNGV. Trimming took 4 bases from V and 3 from J; bases not matched to a gene: 1. The CDR3 coding sequence is TGTGCCAGCAGCTCAGGGGGTACAGATACGCAGTATTTT. Its translation is CASSSGGTDTQYF.

Many counts were recorded for this clonotype. The rearrangement uses TRBV6-1 and TRBJ2-5; D is perhaps TRBD1 (5 bases). The CDR3 is 13 residues long. V lost 6 bases and J 4 bases, leaving 12 bases between the germline ends. Germline CDR1 MNHNS, CDR2 SASEGT. In nucleotides, the CDR3 is TGTGCCAGCAGACTCAGGGCGGCAGAGACCCAGTACTTC. Translated: CASRLRAAETQYF.

This clonotype was seen many times. The chain joins TRBV2 to TRBJ2-7; 13 positions match TRBD2. This CDR3 spans 16 amino acids. CDR1 and CDR2 (germline): SNHLY, FYNNEI. Germline trimming cut 2 bases from V and 2 bases from J; bases unmatched to any gene: 3. CDR3 coding DNA: TGTGCCAGCAGTGAAAAACTAGCGGGGGGGCCCTACGAGCAGTACTTC. Translation: CASSEKLAGGPYEQYF.

J is TRBJ1-5 and V is TRBV7-2, with D possibly being TRBD1 (5 bases). Germline CDR1 reads SGHTA; CDR2 reads FQGNSA. V gave up 5 bases and J gave up 6 bases, with 14 bases separating them. The CDR3 has 14 residues. The CDR3 bases are TGTGCCAGCAGCGACCAGGGTGGGGGTCAGCCCCAGCATTTT. Translation gives CASSDQGGGQPQHF.

This clonotype appeared many times. The V gene is TRBV2, the J gene TRBJ1-2, with a tentative D call TRBD1 (5 bases). V lost 3 bases to trimming and J lost 4 bases, with 15 bases between them. Germline loops: CDR1 SNHLY, CDR2 FYNNEI. CDR3 length: 15 amino acids. The CDR3 bases are TGTGCCAGCAGTGATTTGGGGGAGACCCTCTATGGCTACACCTTC. Protein product: CASSDLGETLYGYTF.

V and J are TRBV24-1 and TRBJ2-3; 7 bases map to TRBD2. The CDR3 contains 14 residues. Germline V lookup: CDR1 KGHDR, CDR2 SFDVKD. Unmatched junction bases numbered 9, after V lost 9 bases and J lost 4 bases. CDR3 nucleotides: TGTGCCACCGCCACCGGGGAGGGATCAGATACGCAGTATTTT. It encodes CATATGEGSDTQYF.

This clonotype was recorded at least ten times. V is TRBV11-1 and J is TRBJ2-7; no firm D call. This CDR3 spans 14 amino acids. Germline V gives CDR1 SGHAT, CDR2 FQDESV (reference sequence). V lost 4 bases to trimming and J lost 5 bases, with 15 bases between them. The CDR3 coding sequence is TGTGCCAGCAGCTCCCAGGATTTCCGTGACGAGCAGTACTTC. Translating gives CASSSQDFRDEQYF.

J is TRBJ2-2 and V is TRBV19; D may match TRBD1 or TRBD2 (5 bases each). V lost 11 bases and J lost 3, with 19 bases in between. The CDR3 spans 15 residues. Germline assignment: CDR1 LNHDA and CDR2 SQIVND (reference sequence). CDR3 loop: CASKWGISDTGELFF. The CDR3 DNA reads TGTGCCTCAAAGTGGGGGATAAGCGACACCGGGGAGCTGTTTTTT.

The V call is TRBV5-1, the J call TRBJ2-1; TRBD2 is a possible D gene (6 bases). The V and J ends lost 0 bases and 0 bases respectively, with 13 bases between them. The germline V gene encodes CDR1 SGHRS and CDR2 YFSETQ. This CDR3 region has 17 residues. Here the CDR3 reads CASSLVGGESSYNEQFF. The CDR3 DNA follows: TGCGCCAGCAGCTTGGTTGGAGGGGAGAGCTCCTACAATGAGCAGTTCTTC.

For this clonotype: This may stem from a read error, because a much larger clone lies one nucleotide away. The conserved phenylalanine or tryptophan normally closing the CDR3 is absent here, so this likely arose from a read error. This chain links TRBV28 with TRBJ2-7; D ambiguous. The V end was cut by 6 bases, the J end by 2 bases, with 8 bases between. CDR1 is MDHEN and CDR2 is SYDVKM in the germline V gene. This CDR3 is 12 amino acids long. The CDR3 nucleotides are TGTGCCAGCAGCCCAAATACCTACGAGCAGTACCTC. It is translated as CASSPNTYEQYL.

The sample holds many counts of this clonotype. The gene calls are TRBV12-3 or TRBV12-4 and TRBJ1-5, with a weak D call TRBD1 (5 bases). The CDR3 length is 14 residues. V was trimmed by 3 bases and J by 6 bases, leaving 12 bases between them. The CDR3 DNA sequence: TGTGCCAGCAGTTTTGGGGGGGATGTTCAGCCCCAGCATTTT. Translation: CASSFGGDVQPQHF.

This clonotype has at least ten counts. The chain links TRBV12-3 or TRBV12-4 to TRBJ2-5, with a tentative D call TRBD2 (6 bases). V lost 2 bases and J lost 6, with 19 bases in between. There are 16 residues in the CDR3. CDR3 loop: CASSLFGTGRGKTQYF. The CDR3 DNA sequence: TGTGCCAGCAGTTTATTTGGGACTGGGCGCGGGAAGACCCAGTACTTC.

V usage is TRBV11-1 and J usage is TRBJ2-3; D is uncertain. CDR3 length: 17 residues. V was trimmed by 4 bases and J by 0 bases, leaving 17 bases between them. Germline lookup yields CDR1 SGHAT and CDR2 FQDESV (reference sequence). CDR3 nucleotides: TGTGCCAGCAGCTCCCCGGGTTGGGCCCGGAGCACAGATACGCAGTATTTT. Residues: CASSSPGWARSTDTQYF.

Concerning this clonotype itself: One junction end does not reproduce the germline sequence, and a read error may be involved. The gene calls are TRBV7-7 and TRBJ2-5; perhaps TRBD1 as D (7 bases). Germline lookup yields CDR1 SSHAT and CDR2 FNYEAQ (reference sequence). CDR3 length: 13 residues. The CDR3 sequence: CASTSQGGETQYF. As DNA, the CDR3 is TGTGCTAGCACATCGCAGGGGGGAGAGACCCAGTACTTC.

The gene calls are TRBV29-1 and TRBJ1-1; the match to TRBD1 covers 7 bases. With V trimmed by 6 bases and J by 1 base, 14 bases remained unmatched. The CDR3 extends over 16 amino acids. The V gene's germline CDR1 is SQVTM and CDR2 ANQGSEA. The CDR3 nucleotides are TGCAGCGTCCCCGACAGGGAAGACTACAAGAACACTGAAGCTTTCTTT. This sequence encodes CSVPDREDYKNTEAFF.

In this sample, this clonotype turned up many times. The gene calls are TRBV7-9 and TRBJ1-1; no clear D gene. The CDR3 contains 12 residues. Per germline, CDR1 SEHNR and CDR2 FQNEAQ (reference sequence). Trimming took 4 bases from V and 2 from J, leaving 5 bases between them. The CDR3 region has the DNA TGTGCCAGCAGCTGGCCTAACACTGAAGCTTTCTTT. Residues: CASSWPNTEAFF. The variable domain in full, with the rest retrieved from reference TRBV7-9 and TRBJ1-1, is DTGVSQNPRHKITKRGQNVTFRCDPISEHNRLYWYRQTLGQGPEFLTYFQNEAQLEKSRLLSDRFSAERPKGSFSTLEIQRTEQGDSAMYLCASSWPNTEAFFGQGTRLTVV.

This clonotype was seen at least ten times. This rearrangement joins TRBV12-3 or TRBV12-4 to TRBJ2-2; 9 bases map to TRBD1. The V gene end was trimmed by 6 bases and the J gene end by 7 bases; junction bases not matched to a gene: 9. CDR3 length: 15 residues. The CDR3 region has the DNA TGTGCCAGCAGCCGGCCGGGACAGGGAAGCGGGGAGCTGTTTTTT. This encodes CASSRPGQGSGELFF.